Only one count was recorded for the clone carrying this T cell receptor (beta chain). Germline CDR1 is SNHLY and CDR2 is FYNNEI. The J segment lost 3 bases and the V segment lost 7 bases, leaving 19 bases of the junction unmatched. CDR3 length: 18 residues. This record comes from a study of blood T cell repertoires in COVID-19. The overall study: Samples of COVID-19 (acute and convalescent) were obtained from the United States, Italy and Spain. PBMCs, B-cell-depleted T cells, or T cells were the source of the cDNA or gDNA that made up the material.

The authors' processing: Reference gene primer amplification gave nucleated cell count estimates. The protocol was immunoSEQ multiplex PCR, while the TCRdb copy is restricted to in-frame clones and leaves out a portion. That table gives V, J and clone size, and the DNA gave D and trimming. The sample lists 95,000 or so clones, about 84% occurring once. The specimen sequenced was peripheral blood. The chain carries TRBV2 and TRBJ2-7; 9 nucleotides agree with TRBD1. The source of this sequence is a human donor in a cohort sampled during active COVID-19. In nucleotides, the CDR3 is TGTGCCAGCATCCCCGGGGGTCTGAGGGACAGGGCCATCTACGAGCAGTACTTC. Its protein product is CASIPGGLRDRAIYEQYF.